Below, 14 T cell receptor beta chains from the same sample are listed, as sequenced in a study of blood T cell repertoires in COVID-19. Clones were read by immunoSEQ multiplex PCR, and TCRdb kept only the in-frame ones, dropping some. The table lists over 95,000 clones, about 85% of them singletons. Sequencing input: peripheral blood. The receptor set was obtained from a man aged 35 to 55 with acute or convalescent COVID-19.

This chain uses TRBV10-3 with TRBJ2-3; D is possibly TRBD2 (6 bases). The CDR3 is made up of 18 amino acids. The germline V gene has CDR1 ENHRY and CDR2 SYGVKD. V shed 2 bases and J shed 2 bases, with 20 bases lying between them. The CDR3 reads CAISETVLGAGHTDTQYF. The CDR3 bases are TGTGCCATCAGTGAGACCGTGTTGGGCGCGGGGCACACAGATACGCAGTATTTT.

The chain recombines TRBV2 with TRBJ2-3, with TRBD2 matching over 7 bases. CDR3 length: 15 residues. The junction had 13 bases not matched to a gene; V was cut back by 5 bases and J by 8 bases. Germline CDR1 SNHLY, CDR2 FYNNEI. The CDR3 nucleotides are TGTGCCAGCAGTTTCGAGCGGCGGGGGAGGGGTACGCAGTATTTT. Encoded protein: CASSFERRGRGTQYF.

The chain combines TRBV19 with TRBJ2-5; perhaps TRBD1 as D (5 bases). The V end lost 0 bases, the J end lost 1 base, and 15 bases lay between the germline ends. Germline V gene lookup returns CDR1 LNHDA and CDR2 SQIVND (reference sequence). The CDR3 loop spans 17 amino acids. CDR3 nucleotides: TGTGCCAGTAGTATAGATGCAGGGTCGATTTTCCAAGAGACCCAGTACTTC. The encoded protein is CASSIDAGSIFQETQYF.

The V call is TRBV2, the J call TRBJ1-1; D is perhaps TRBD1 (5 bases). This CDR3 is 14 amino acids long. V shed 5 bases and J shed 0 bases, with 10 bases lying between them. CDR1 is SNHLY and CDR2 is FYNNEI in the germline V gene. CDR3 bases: TGTGCCAGCAGTCGACAGCTCATGAACACTGAAGCTTTCTTT. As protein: CASSRQLMNTEAFF.

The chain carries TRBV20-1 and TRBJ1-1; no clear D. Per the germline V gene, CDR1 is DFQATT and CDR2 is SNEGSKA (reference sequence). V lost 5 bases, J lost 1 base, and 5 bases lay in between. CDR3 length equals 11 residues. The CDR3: CSAEQNTEAFF. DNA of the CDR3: TGCAGTGCTGAACAGAACACTGAAGCTTTCTTT.

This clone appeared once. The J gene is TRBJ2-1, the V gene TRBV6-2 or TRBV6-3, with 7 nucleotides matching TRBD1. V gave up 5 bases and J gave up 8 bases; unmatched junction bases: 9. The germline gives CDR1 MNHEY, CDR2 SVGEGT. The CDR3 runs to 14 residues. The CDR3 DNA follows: TGTGCCAGCAGTCCCTCGACAGGGTGGGATGAGCAGTTCTTC. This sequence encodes CASSPSTGWDEQFF.

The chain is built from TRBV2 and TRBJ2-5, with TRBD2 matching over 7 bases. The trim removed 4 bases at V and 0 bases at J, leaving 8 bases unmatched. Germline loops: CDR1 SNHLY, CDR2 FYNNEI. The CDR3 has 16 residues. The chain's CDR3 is CASSALSGVYQETQYF. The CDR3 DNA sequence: TGTGCCAGCAGTGCTTTGAGCGGGGTGTACCAAGAGACCCAGTACTTC.

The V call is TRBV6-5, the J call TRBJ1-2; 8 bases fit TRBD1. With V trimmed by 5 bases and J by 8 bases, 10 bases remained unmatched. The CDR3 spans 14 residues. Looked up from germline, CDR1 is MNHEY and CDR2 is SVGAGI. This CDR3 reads CASSQMTGVGGYTF. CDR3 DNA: TGTGCCAGCAGTCAGATGACAGGGGTGGGAGGCTACACCTTC.

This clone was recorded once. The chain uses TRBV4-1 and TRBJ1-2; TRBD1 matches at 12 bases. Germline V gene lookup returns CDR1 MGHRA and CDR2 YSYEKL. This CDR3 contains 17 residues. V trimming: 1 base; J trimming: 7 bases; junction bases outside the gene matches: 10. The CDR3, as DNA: TGCGCCAGCAGCCAAGTATTCGGGACAGGGGGCCTGAGTGGCTACACCTTC. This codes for CASSQVFGTGGLSGYTF.

CDR3 DNA sequence: TGTGCCAGCAGCCAAGAAGGGGACAGGGGGCTTGGTAATGAGCAGTTCTTC. Protein: CASSQEGDRGLGNEQFF. This chain uses TRBV3-1 (or the pseudogene TRBV3-2) with TRBJ2-1; the match to TRBD1 covers 12 bases. This CDR3 spans 17 amino acids. V trimming: 0 bases; J trimming: 7 bases; junction bases outside the gene matches: 7. Per germline, CDR1 LGHDT and CDR2 YNNKEL (reference sequence).

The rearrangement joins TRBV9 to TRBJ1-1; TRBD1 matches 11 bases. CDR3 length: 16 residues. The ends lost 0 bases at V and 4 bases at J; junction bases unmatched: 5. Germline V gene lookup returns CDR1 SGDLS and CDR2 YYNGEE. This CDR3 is CASSVVGTGGATEAFF. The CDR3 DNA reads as TGTGCCAGCAGCGTAGTTGGGACAGGGGGGGCCACTGAAGCTTTCTTT.

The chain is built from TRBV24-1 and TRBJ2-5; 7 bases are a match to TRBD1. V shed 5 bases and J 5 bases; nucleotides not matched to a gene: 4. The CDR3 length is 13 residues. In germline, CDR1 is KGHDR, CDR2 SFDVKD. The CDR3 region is CATSGGTVETQYF. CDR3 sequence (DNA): TGTGCCACCAGTGGAGGGACAGTGGAGACCCAGTACTTC.

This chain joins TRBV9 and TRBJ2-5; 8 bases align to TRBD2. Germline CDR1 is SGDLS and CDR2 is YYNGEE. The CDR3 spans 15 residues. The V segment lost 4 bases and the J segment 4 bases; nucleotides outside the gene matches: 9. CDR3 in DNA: TGTGCCAGCAGCCCCCTCGGGGGGGGATTAGAGACCCAGTACTTC. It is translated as CASSPLGGGLETQYF. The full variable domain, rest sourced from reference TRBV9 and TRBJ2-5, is DSGVTQTPKHLITATGQRVTLRCSPRSGDLSVYWYQQSLDQGLQFLIQYYNGEERAKGNILERFSAQQFPDLHSELNLSSLELGDSALYFCASSPLGGGLETQYFGPGTRLLVL.

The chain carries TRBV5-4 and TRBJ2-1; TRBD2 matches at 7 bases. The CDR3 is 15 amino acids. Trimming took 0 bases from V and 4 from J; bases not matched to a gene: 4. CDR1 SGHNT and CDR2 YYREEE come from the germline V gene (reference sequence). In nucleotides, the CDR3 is TGTGCCAGCAGCTTGGGCGGGGGTGTTTACAATGAGCAGTTCTTC. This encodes CASSLGGGVYNEQFF.